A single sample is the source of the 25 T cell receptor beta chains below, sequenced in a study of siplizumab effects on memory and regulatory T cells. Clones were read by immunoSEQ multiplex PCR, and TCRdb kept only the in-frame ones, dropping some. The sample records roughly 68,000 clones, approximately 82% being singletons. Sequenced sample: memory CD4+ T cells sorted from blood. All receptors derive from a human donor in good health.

The CDR3 spells CASSWAGSKGNEQFF. The DNA for the CDR3 is TGTGCCAGCAGCTGGGCGGGGAGCAAGGGCAATGAGCAGTTCTTC. The rearrangement uses TRBV7-9 and TRBJ2-1; D might be TRBD2 (6 bases). In germline, CDR1 is SEHNR, CDR2 FQNEAQ (reference sequence). V lost 4 bases and J lost 6, with 16 bases in between. This CDR3 is built from 15 residues.

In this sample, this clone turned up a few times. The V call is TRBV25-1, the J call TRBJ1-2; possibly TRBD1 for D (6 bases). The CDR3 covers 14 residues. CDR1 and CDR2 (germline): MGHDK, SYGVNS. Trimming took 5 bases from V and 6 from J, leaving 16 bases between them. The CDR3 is CASSYQGKLDGYTF. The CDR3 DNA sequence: TGTGCCAGCAGTTACCAGGGGAAGCTCGATGGCTACACCTTC.

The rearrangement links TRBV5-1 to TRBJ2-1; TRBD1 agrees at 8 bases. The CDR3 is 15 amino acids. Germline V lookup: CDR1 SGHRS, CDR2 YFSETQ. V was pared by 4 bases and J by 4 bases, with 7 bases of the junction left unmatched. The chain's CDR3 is CASSHGQGEYNEQFF. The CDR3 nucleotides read TGCGCCAGCAGCCACGGACAGGGAGAGTACAATGAGCAGTTCTTC.

The DNA for the CDR3 is TGTGCCAGCAGCTTGCTTAGCGGTAGGCCCGGGGAGCTGTTTTTT. Residues: CASSLLSGRPGELFF. This sequence joins TRBV5-6 and TRBJ2-2; D is perhaps TRBD2 (6 bases). Per germline, CDR1 SGHDT and CDR2 YYEEEE. CDR3 length: 15 amino acids. The V end was cut by 1 base, the J end by 6 bases, with 13 bases between.

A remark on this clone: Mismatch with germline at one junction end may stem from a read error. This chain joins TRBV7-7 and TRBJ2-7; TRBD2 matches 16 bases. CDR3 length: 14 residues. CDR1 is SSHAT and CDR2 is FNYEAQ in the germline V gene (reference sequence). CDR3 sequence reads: CASSPGLAGGPQYF. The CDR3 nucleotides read TGTGCTAGCAGCCCGGGACTAGCGGGAGGGCCCCAGTACTTC.

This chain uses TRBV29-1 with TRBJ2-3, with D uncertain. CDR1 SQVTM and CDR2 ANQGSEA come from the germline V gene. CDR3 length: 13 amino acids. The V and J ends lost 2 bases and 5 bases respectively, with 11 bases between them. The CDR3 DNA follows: TGCAGCGTTGAACGCCAGGTGCAAGATACGCAGTATTTT. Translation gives CSVERQVQDTQYF.

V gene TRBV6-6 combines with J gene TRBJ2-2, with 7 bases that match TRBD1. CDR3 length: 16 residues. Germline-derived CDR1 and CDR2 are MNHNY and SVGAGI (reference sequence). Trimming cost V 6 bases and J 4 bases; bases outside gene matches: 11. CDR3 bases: TGTGCCAGCAGGCGTCAGGGGGATGCATCCACCGGGGAGCTGTTTTTT. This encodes CASRRQGDASTGELFF.

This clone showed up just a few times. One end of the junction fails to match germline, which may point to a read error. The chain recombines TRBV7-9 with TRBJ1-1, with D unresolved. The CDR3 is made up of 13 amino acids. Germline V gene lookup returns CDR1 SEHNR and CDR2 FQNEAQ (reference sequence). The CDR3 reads CASSVAGNTEAFF. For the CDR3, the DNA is TGTGCCAGCAGCGTAGCAGGGAACACTGAAGCTTTCTTT.

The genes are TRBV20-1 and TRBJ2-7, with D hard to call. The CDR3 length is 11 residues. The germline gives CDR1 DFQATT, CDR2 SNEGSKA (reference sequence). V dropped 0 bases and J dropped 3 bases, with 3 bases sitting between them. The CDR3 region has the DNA TGCAGTGCTAGAGAACTCTACGAGCAGTACTTC. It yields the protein CSARELYEQYF.

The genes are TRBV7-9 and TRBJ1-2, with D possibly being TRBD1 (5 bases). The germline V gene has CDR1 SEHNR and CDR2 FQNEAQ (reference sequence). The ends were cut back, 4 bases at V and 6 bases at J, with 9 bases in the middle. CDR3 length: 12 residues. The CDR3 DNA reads TGTGCCAGCAGCTGGACAACTAATGGCTACACCTTC. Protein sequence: CASSWTTNGYTF. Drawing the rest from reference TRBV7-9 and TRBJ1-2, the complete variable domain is DTGVSQNPRHKITKRGQNVTFRCDPISEHNRLYWYRQTLGQGPEFLTYFQNEAQLEKSRLLSDRFSAERPKGSFSTLEIQRTEQGDSAMYLCASSWTTNGYTFGSGTRLTVV.

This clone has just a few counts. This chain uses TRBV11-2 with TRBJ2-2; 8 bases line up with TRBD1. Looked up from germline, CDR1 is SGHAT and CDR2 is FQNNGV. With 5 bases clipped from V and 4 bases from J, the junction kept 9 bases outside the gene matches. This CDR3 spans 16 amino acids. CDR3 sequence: CASSAYQGAVTGELFF. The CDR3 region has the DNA TGTGCCAGCAGCGCCTACCAGGGGGCGGTCACCGGGGAGCTGTTTTTT.

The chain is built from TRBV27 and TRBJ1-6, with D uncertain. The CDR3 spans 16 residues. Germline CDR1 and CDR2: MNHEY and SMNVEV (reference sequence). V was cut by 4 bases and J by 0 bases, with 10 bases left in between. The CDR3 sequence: CASSSTGSSYNSPLHF. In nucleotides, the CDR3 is TGTGCCAGCAGTTCGACCGGGAGCTCCTATAATTCACCCCTCCACTTT.

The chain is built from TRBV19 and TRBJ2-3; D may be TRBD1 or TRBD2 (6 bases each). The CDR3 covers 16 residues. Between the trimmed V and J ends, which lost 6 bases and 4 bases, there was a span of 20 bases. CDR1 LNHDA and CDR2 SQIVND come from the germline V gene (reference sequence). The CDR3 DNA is TGTGCCAGTAGGAATGAGGGGGGATCGGACGCAGATACGCAGTATTTT. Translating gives CASRNEGGSDADTQYF.

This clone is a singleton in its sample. DNA for the CDR3: TGTGCCACAGGACCGTCAGGCACAGATACGCAGTATTTT. It codes for CATGPSGTDTQYF. The chain links TRBV19 to TRBJ2-3; no clear D. From germline, CDR1 is LNHDA and CDR2 SQIVND (reference sequence). The CDR3 sequence is 13 residues long. V dropped 10 bases and J dropped 1 base, with 12 bases sitting between them.

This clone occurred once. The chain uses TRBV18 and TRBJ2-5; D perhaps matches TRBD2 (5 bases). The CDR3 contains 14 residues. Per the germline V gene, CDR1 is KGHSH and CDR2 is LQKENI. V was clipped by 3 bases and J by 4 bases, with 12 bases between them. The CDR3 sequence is CASSPIEGIETQYF. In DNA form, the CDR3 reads TGTGCCAGCTCACCCATCGAGGGTATAGAGACCCAGTACTTC. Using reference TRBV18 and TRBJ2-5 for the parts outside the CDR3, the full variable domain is NAGVMQNPRHLVRRRGQEARLRCSPMKGHSHVYWYRQLPEEGLKFMVYLQKENIIDESGMPKERFSAEFPKEGPSILRIQQVVRGDSAAYFCASSPIEGIETQYFGPGTRLLVL.

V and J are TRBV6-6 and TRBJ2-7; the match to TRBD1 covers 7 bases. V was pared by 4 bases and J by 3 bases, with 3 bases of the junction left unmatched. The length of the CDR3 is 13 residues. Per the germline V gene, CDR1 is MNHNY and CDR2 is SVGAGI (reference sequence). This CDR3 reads CASSFRDSYEQYF. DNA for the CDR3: TGTGCCAGCAGTTTCCGGGACAGCTACGAGCAGTACTTC.

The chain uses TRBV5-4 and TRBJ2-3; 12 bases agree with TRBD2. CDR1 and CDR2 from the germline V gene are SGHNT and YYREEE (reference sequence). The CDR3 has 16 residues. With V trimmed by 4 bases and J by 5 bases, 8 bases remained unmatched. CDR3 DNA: TGTGCCAGCAGCCCGGGACTAGCGGGCCAGGAAGATACGCAGTATTTT. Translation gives CASSPGLAGQEDTQYF. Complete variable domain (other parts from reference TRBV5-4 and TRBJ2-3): ETGVTQSPTHLIKTRGQQVTLRCSSQSGHNTVSWYQQALGQGPQFIFQYYREEENGRGNFPPRFSGLQFPNYSSELNVNALELDDSALYLCASSPGLAGQEDTQYFGPGTRLTVL.

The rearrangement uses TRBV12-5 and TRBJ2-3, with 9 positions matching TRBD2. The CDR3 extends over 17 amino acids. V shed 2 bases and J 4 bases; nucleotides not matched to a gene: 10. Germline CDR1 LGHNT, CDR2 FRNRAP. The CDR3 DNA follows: TGTGCTAGTGGTTTGTTTTTGGATAGCGGGGGCGCAGATACGCAGTATTTT. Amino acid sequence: CASGLFLDSGGADTQYF.

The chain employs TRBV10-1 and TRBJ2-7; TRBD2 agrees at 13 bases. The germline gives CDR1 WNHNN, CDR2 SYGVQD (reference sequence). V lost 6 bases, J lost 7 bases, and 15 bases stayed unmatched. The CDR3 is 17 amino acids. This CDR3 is CASRRTVTSGREREQYF. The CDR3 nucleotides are TGCGCCAGCAGGAGGACAGTTACTAGCGGGAGGGAGAGGGAGCAGTACTTC.

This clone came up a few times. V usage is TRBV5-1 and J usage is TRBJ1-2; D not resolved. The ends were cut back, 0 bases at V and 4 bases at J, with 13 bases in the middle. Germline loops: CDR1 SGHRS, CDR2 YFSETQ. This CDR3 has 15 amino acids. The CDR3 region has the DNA TGCGCCAGCAGCTTGGCCCAACAGAGTCCCTATGGCTACACCTTC. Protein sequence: CASSLAQQSPYGYTF.

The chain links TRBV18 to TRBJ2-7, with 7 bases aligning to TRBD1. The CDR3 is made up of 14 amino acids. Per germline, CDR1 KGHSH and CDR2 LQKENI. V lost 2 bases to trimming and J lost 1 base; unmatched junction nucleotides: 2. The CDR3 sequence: CASSPGTASYEQYF. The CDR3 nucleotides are TGTGCCAGCTCACCAGGGACAGCGTCCTACGAGCAGTACTTC.

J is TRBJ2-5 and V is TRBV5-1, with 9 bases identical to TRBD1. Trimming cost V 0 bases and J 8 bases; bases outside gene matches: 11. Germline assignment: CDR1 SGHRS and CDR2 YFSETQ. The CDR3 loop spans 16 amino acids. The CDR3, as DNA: TGCGCCAGCAGCTTGGTGGGACAGGGCGGCCAAGGTACCCAGTACTTC. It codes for CASSLVGQGGQGTQYF.

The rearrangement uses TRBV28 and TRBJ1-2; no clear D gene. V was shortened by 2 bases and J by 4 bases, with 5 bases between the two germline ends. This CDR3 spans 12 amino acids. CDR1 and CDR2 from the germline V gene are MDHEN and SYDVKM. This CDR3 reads CASSLQAYGYTF. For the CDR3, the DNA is TGTGCCAGCAGTTTACAGGCCTATGGCTACACCTTC.

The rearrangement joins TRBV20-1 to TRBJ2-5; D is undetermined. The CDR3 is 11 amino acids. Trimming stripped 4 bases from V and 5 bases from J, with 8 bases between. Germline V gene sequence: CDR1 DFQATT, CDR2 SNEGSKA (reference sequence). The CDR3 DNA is TGCAGTGCTACTGTGCGGGAGACCCAGTACTTC. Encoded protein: CSATVRETQYF.

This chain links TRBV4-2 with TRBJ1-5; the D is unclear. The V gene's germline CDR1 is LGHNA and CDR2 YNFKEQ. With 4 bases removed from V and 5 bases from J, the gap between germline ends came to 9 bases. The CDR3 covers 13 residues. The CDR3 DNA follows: TGTGCCAGCAGCCCCCAGCATGATCAGCCCCAGCATTTT. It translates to CASSPQHDQPQHF.